These 10 T cell receptor beta chains came from one sample sequenced in a study of blood T cell repertoires in COVID-19 (dated by TCRdb to 2018 to 2021). Library creation used the immunoSEQ multiplex PCR assay. TCRdb retrieved this table from immuneACCESS and kept in-frame rearrangements only. Not all clones are present; in checked studies, unresolved V genes account for under half, and no reason is known for the remainder. The sample table lists tens of thousands of clones, more than 70% of them with a count of one. 28% of the sample belongs to the ten largest clones. The sequenced sample was peripheral blood. The receptors here all came from a woman older than 75 with acute or convalescent COVID-19.

This chain uses TRBV3-1 (or the pseudogene TRBV3-2) with TRBJ2-2; D is unresolved. This CDR3 has 13 amino acids. V was pared by 4 bases and J by 1 base, with 4 bases between. Germline V gene lookup returns CDR1 LGHDT and CDR2 YNNKEL (reference sequence). CDR3 sequence: CASSLLNTGELFF. CDR3 bases: TGTGCCAGCAGCCTCTTGAACACCGGGGAGCTGTTTTTT.

V is TRBV29-1 and J is TRBJ2-2; a weak D match, TRBD2 (5 bases). In germline, CDR1 is SQVTM, CDR2 ANQGSEA. Between the trimmed V and J ends, which lost 4 bases and 6 bases, there was a span of 9 bases. The CDR3 loop spans 12 amino acids. CDR3 amino acids: CSVGAGAGELFF. In DNA, the CDR3 is TGCAGCGTTGGGGCGGGTGCCGGGGAGCTGTTTTTT.

The chain links TRBV6-5 to TRBJ2-4, with 9 nucleotides matching TRBD1. Per germline, CDR1 MNHEY and CDR2 SVGAGI. V trimming: 6 bases; J trimming: 3 bases; junction bases outside the gene matches: 6. This CDR3 is built from 15 residues. As DNA, the CDR3 is TGTGCCAGCAGGACGGGACAGGGTGACAAAAACATTCAGTACTTC. Its translation is CASRTGQGDKNIQYF.

The rearrangement links TRBV10-3 to TRBJ2-7; weak D call: TRBD1 (5 bases). Germline V gene lookup returns CDR1 ENHRY and CDR2 SYGVKD. The V gene lost 8 bases and the J gene lost 0 bases, with 14 bases spanning the gap. The length of the CDR3 is 14 residues. The CDR3 region has the DNA TGTGCCATCGGGGCGGACCGGAGCTCCTACGAGCAGTACTTC. It specifies CAIGADRSSYEQYF.

This sequence joins TRBV7-2 and TRBJ2-1, with 7 positions matching TRBD2. CDR1 is SGHTA and CDR2 is FQGNSA in the germline V gene. The CDR3 is 13 residues long. Trimming cost V 1 base and J 9 bases; bases outside gene matches: 3. CDR3 DNA: TGTGCCAGCAGCTTAGTCCCGGGGGGTGAGCAGTTCTTC. It codes for CASSLVPGGEQFF.

The V gene is TRBV6-5, the J gene TRBJ1-5, with D perhaps TRBD1 (6 bases). V was clipped by 0 bases and J by 4 bases, with 10 bases between them. Germline CDR1 reads MNHEY; CDR2 reads SVGAGI. CDR3 length: 15 amino acids. The CDR3 coding sequence is TGTGCCAGCAGTTACTCGACAGGCGCAAATCAGCCCCAGCATTTT. Translation: CASSYSTGANQPQHF.

V and J are TRBV5-1 and TRBJ1-4, with 8 bases matching TRBD1. The CDR3 contains 14 residues. The V segment lost 3 bases and the J segment 5 bases; nucleotides outside the gene matches: 3. CDR1 is SGHRS and CDR2 is YFSETQ in the germline V gene. CDR3 protein: CASSSQGGNEKLFF. For the CDR3, the DNA is TGCGCCAGCAGCTCACAGGGGGGGAATGAAAAACTGTTTTTT. Full variable domain (missing parts from reference TRBV5-1 and TRBJ1-4): KAGVTQTPRYLIKTRGQQVTLSCSPISGHRSVSWYQQTPGQGLQFLFEYFSETQRNKGNFPGRFSGRQFSNSRSEMNVSTLELGDSALYLCASSSQGGNEKLFFGSGTQLSVL.

This rearrangement joins TRBV28 to TRBJ2-3; D is ambiguous. Germline lookup yields CDR1 MDHEN and CDR2 SYDVKM. The CDR3 has 13 residues. This CDR3 is CVHGPSRTDTQYF. Written as DNA, the CDR3 is TGTGTTCATGGGCCGTCTCGCACAGATACGCAGTATTTT.

The rearrangement joins TRBV11-2 to TRBJ2-1, with 8 positions matching TRBD2. The CDR3 is 15 amino acids. The V gene's germline CDR1 is SGHAT and CDR2 FQNNGV. V lost 3 bases to trimming and J lost 4 bases; unmatched junction nucleotides: 5. This chain's CDR3 is CASSFGASGYNEQFF. The CDR3 DNA reads TGTGCCAGCAGCTTTGGGGCTAGCGGGTACAATGAGCAGTTCTTC.

The rearrangement joins TRBV6-7 to TRBJ2-6; 7 bases fit TRBD1. TRBV6-7 is an ORF for which the function is uncertain. The V segment lost 4 bases and the J segment 0 bases; nucleotides outside the gene matches: 9. The CDR3 runs 18 residues. The CDR3 here is CASSFPTGSSSGANVLTF. The DNA for the CDR3 is TGTGCCAGCAGTTTCCCGACAGGGTCGAGCTCTGGGGCCAACGTCCTGACTTTC.